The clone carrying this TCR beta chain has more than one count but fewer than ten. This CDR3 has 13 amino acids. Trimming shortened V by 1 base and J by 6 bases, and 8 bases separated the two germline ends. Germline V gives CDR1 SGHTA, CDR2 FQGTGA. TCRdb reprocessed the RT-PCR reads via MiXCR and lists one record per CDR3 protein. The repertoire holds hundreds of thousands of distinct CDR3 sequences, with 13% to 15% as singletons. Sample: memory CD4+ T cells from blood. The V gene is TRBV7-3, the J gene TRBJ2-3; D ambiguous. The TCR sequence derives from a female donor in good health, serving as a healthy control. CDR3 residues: CASSLRSVDTQYF. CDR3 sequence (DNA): TGTGCCAGCAGCTTAAGGTCGGTGGATACGCAGTATTTT.